The next 26 T cell receptor beta chains were all read from a single sample in a study of cytomegalovirus exposure and HLA in healthy donors. The PCR had 60 Vbeta and 13 Jbeta primers. TCRdb keeps only in-frame clones here, not all; method: immunoSEQ multiplex PCR. The sample records tens of thousands of clones, approximately 71% being singletons. The sample comprised PBMCs. These receptors were taken from a man in his 60s in good health and CMV-seropositive.

The rearrangement joins TRBV5-6 to TRBJ1-1, with D maybe TRBD1 (6 bases). The CDR3 loop spans 15 amino acids. Trimming took 4 bases from V and 0 from J, leaving 13 bases between them. Germline-derived CDR1 and CDR2 are SGHDT and YYEEEE. CDR3 region: CASSDVDSMNTEAFF. CDR3 nucleotide sequence: TGTGCCAGCAGCGACGTGGACAGTATGAACACTGAAGCTTTCTTT. Looking up the rest from reference TRBV5-6 and TRBJ1-1 gives the full variable domain: DAGVTQSPTHLIKTRGQQVTLRCSPKSGHDTVSWYQQALGQGPQFIFQYYEEEERQRGNFPDRFSGHQFPNYSSELNVNALLLGDSALYLCASSDVDSMNTEAFFGQGTRLTVV.

The chain employs TRBV11-2 and TRBJ2-1, with TRBD2 matching 9 bases. V shed 5 bases, J shed 8 bases, and the junction held 7 bases outside the gene matches. The germline V gene encodes CDR1 SGHAT and CDR2 FQNNGV. CDR3 length equals 14 residues. The CDR3 region has the DNA TGTGCCAGCAGCGTCTCGCTAGCGGGACATGAGCAGTTCTTC. Protein product: CASSVSLAGHEQFF.

The J gene is TRBJ2-3, the V gene TRBV2; 8 positions match TRBD2. The J segment lost 0 bases and the V segment lost 6 bases, leaving 5 bases of the junction unmatched. The germline V gene has CDR1 SNHLY and CDR2 FYNNEI. CDR3 length equals 15 residues. This chain's CDR3 is CASRSSGFSTDTQYF. CDR3 bases: TGTGCCAGCAGGTCTAGCGGGTTCAGCACAGATACGCAGTATTTT. Looking up the rest from reference TRBV2 and TRBJ2-3 gives the full variable domain: EPEVTQTPSHQVTQMGQEVILRCVPISNHLYFYWYRQILGQKVEFLVSFYNNEISEKSEIFDDQFSVERPDGSNFTLKIRSTKLEDSAMYFCASRSSGFSTDTQYFGPGTRLTVL.

The chain links TRBV27 to TRBJ1-4; D possibly corresponds to TRBD1 (6 bases). V was cut by 6 bases and J by 8 bases, with 19 bases left in between. CDR3 size: 15 residues. Germline-derived CDR1 and CDR2 are MNHEY and SMNVEV (reference sequence). The CDR3 sequence is CASRRGYGGEEKLFF. In nucleotides, the CDR3 is TGTGCCAGCAGGAGAGGATATGGGGGCGAAGAAAAACTGTTTTTT.

The J gene is TRBJ2-3, the V gene TRBV11-3, with 13 bases aligning to TRBD2. CDR1 is SGHNT and CDR2 is YENEEA in the germline V gene. The length of the CDR3 is 18 residues. Trimming removed 6 bases from V and 6 bases from J; junction bases left unmatched: 15. This chain's CDR3 is CASSSGTSGTLTGDTQYF. For the CDR3, the DNA is TGTGCCAGCAGTTCCGGGACTAGCGGGACCCTAACCGGGGATACGCAGTATTTT. The entire variable domain, with the rest obtained from reference TRBV11-3 and TRBJ2-3, is as follows: EAGVVQSPRYKIIEKKQPVAFWCNPISGHNTLYWYLQNLGQGPELLIRYENEEAVDDSQLPKDRFSAERLKGVDSTLKIQPAELGDSAVYLCASSSGTSGTLTGDTQYFGPGTRLTVL.

This clone has just one count. The chain links TRBV7-8 to TRBJ1-1; D is uncertain. The germline gives CDR1 SGHVS, CDR2 FQNEAQ. V lost 6 bases to trimming and J lost 1 base, with 12 bases between them. CDR3 length: 14 residues. The CDR3 coding sequence is TGTGCCAGCAGTATAAAACAGAGGAACACTGAAGCTTTCTTT. Translated, it gives CASSIKQRNTEAFF.

The rearrangement joins TRBV4-1 to TRBJ1-2; possible D gene TRBD1, 5 bases. This CDR3 is built from 15 residues. The germline V gene encodes CDR1 MGHRA and CDR2 YSYEKL. The V end was cut by 1 base, the J end by 7 bases, with 16 bases between. The CDR3 sequence: CASSQGGDHNSGYTF. The DNA of the CDR3 is TGCGCCAGCAGCCAAGGCGGGGACCACAACAGTGGCTACACCTTC.

The chain uses TRBV7-6 and TRBJ2-2; possibly TRBD2 for D (6 bases). Per germline, CDR1 SGHVS and CDR2 FNYEAQ. V was shortened by 1 base and J by 5 bases, with 14 bases between the two germline ends. The CDR3 runs to 16 residues. CDR3 nucleotide sequence: TGTGCCAGCAGCTTAGATCGTGGAGGGCGGACCGGGGAGCTGTTTTTT. This encodes CASSLDRGGRTGELFF.

The chain couples TRBV29-1 to TRBJ2-5; 7 nucleotides align to TRBD1. The CDR3 totals 14 residues. CDR1 is SQVTM and CDR2 is ANQGSEA in the germline V gene. V lost 4 bases, J lost 1 base, and 6 bases stayed unmatched. The CDR3 nucleotides are TGCAGCGTTGTTAGGGGACAGTCCCAAGAGACCCAGTACTTC. Translation: CSVVRGQSQETQYF.

This chain uses TRBV7-6 with TRBJ2-3, with 8 bases matching TRBD1. The trim removed 2 bases at V and 3 bases at J, leaving 4 bases unmatched. CDR1 and CDR2 (germline): SGHVS, FNYEAQ. CDR3 length: 15 amino acids. The CDR3, as DNA: TGTGCCAGCAGCTTAAACCAGGGGGCAACAGATACGCAGTATTTT. This gives the protein CASSLNQGATDTQYF.

The CDR3: CASSPTGQGVGEQYF. The CDR3 DNA follows: TGTGCCAGCAGCCCCACGGGTCAGGGGGTGGGGGAGCAGTACTTC. This rearrangement joins TRBV7-6 to TRBJ2-7; 7 bases line up with TRBD1. Trimming removed 5 bases from V and 7 bases from J; junction bases left unmatched: 14. The CDR3 is 15 amino acids. Germline CDR1 SGHVS, CDR2 FNYEAQ.

This chain joins TRBV11-2 and TRBJ1-1; unclear D gene. Deletions cut 2 bases from V and 1 base from J, with 5 bases between. Germline V gene lookup returns CDR1 SGHAT and CDR2 FQNNGV. This CDR3 has 13 amino acids. The CDR3 nucleotides read TGTGCCAGCAGCTTACGACAGAACACTGAAGCTTTCTTT. Amino acids: CASSLRQNTEAFF.

On this clone: One end of the junction varies from germline; a read error may be responsible. The V gene is TRBV7-9, the J gene TRBJ1-1; D unresolved. The CDR3 runs 13 residues. The germline V gene encodes CDR1 SEHNR and CDR2 FQNEAQ (reference sequence). This chain's CDR3 is CSSSSPYSTHAFF. The CDR3 nucleotides are TGTTCCAGCAGCTCGCCCTACAGTACCCATGCTTTCTTT.

V gene TRBV29-1 combines with J gene TRBJ1-2; weak D call: TRBD1 (6 bases). This CDR3 comprises 14 residues. From germline, CDR1 is SQVTM and CDR2 ANQGSEA. V was shortened by 0 bases and J by 4 bases, with 12 bases between the two germline ends. CDR3 region: CSVEDKGQTYGYTF. The CDR3, as DNA: TGCAGCGTTGAAGATAAAGGACAGACCTATGGCTACACCTTC.

This clone was detected only a few times. The rearrangement uses TRBV16 and TRBJ2-7; 11 nucleotides line up with TRBD2. Germline V gives CDR1 KGHSY, CDR2 FQNENV. The CDR3 is made up of 13 amino acids. Germline trimming cut 4 bases from V and 5 bases from J; bases unmatched to any gene: 1. The DNA of the CDR3 is TGTGCCAGCAGCCTGGGACTAGCGGACGAGCAGTACTTC. Protein product: CASSLGLADEQYF.

The V call is TRBV2, the J call TRBJ2-2, with TRBD2 matching over 10 bases. The CDR3 contains 15 residues. Germline CDR1 reads SNHLY; CDR2 reads FYNNEI. V lost 4 bases and J lost 3; bases outside the gene matches: 2. CDR3 sequence: CASSGLAGYTGELFF. The CDR3 nucleotides read TGTGCCAGCAGTGGACTAGCGGGCTACACCGGGGAGCTGTTTTTT. Full variable domain (rest looked up from reference TRBV2 and TRBJ2-2): EPEVTQTPSHQVTQMGQEVILRCVPISNHLYFYWYRQILGQKVEFLVSFYNNEISEKSEIFDDQFSVERPDGSNFTLKIRSTKLEDSAMYFCASSGLAGYTGELFFGEGSRLTVL.

This clone showed up just once. The gene calls are TRBV9 and TRBJ2-1; 11 positions match TRBD2. Germline V lookup: CDR1 SGDLS, CDR2 YYNGEE. Losses at the gene ends were 3 bases for V and 6 bases for J; bases not matched to a gene: 5. The CDR3 runs 15 residues. The CDR3 DNA reads TGTGCCAGCAGCGAAAGGGGACTAGCGGTCAATGAGCAGTTCTTC. It is translated as CASSERGLAVNEQFF.

A word on this clone: At one end the junction does not follow the germline gene, possibly because of a read error. V and J are TRBV7-9 and TRBJ1-6; maybe TRBD1 (5 bases). This CDR3 contains 12 residues. The germline gives CDR1 SEHNR, CDR2 FQNEAQ (reference sequence). CDR3 in DNA: TGTTCCAGCAGCAACTCGGGGGAGGGATATTTCTTT. It codes for CSSSNSGEGYFF.

The chain uses TRBV7-6 and TRBJ1-1; D gene ambiguous. CDR3 length equals 13 residues. Per the germline V gene, CDR1 is SGHVS and CDR2 is FNYEAQ. V lost 5 bases and J lost 0, with 7 bases in between. The CDR3 DNA reads as TGTGCCAGCAGCGCCAGTATGAACACTGAAGCTTTCTTT. It is translated as CASSASMNTEAFF. Complete variable domain (other parts from reference TRBV7-6 and TRBJ1-1): GAGVSQSPRYKVTKRGQDVALRCDPISGHVSLYWYRQALGQGPEFLTYFNYEAQQDKSGLPNDRFSAERPEGSISTLTIQRTEQRDSAMYRCASSASMNTEAFFGQGTRLTVV.

This chain links TRBV21-1 with TRBJ1-2; the table calls TRBD1, which could not be checked here. TRBV21-1 counts as a pseudogene. The CDR3 contains 15 residues. The CDR3 reads CASSKVGHQYYGYTF. For the CDR3, the DNA is TGTGCCAGCAGCAAAGTCGGACACCAATACTATGGCTACACCTTC.

The V call is TRBV10-3, the J call TRBJ1-1; 11 bases are a match to TRBD1. The V gene's germline CDR1 is ENHRY and CDR2 SYGVKD. J was trimmed by 11 bases and V by 5 bases; bases with no gene match: 10. There are 14 residues in the CDR3. CDR3 nucleotide sequence: TGTGCCATCAGTCGGACAGGGGGCGAGGTTAGGGCTTTCTTT. Protein sequence: CAISRTGGEVRAFF.

This clone has just one count. The V and J genes are TRBV11-3 and TRBJ2-1; 12 bases fit TRBD1. The length of the CDR3 is 15 residues. Looked up from germline, CDR1 is SGHNT and CDR2 is YENEEA. The V and J ends lost 4 bases and 7 bases, in that order; junction bases with no gene match: 5. CDR3: CASSSGTGGRNEQFF. The DNA of the CDR3 is TGTGCCAGCAGCTCCGGGACAGGGGGCCGGAATGAGCAGTTCTTC.

The rearrangement joins TRBV5-1 to TRBJ1-1, with D unresolved. V was cut by 0 bases and J by 7 bases, with 13 bases left in between. Germline V lookup: CDR1 SGHRS, CDR2 YFSETQ. The CDR3 has 14 amino acids. CDR3 protein: CASSLGSGLFEAFF. In nucleotides, the CDR3 is TGCGCCAGCAGCTTGGGCTCTGGTCTATTTGAAGCTTTCTTT.

V and J are TRBV9 and TRBJ1-6; 8 bases are a match to TRBD1. Losses at the gene ends were 4 bases for V and 8 bases for J; bases not matched to a gene: 2. This CDR3 is 13 amino acids long. The germline CDR1 and CDR2 sequences are SGDLS and YYNGEE. The CDR3 bases are TGTGCCAGCAGCCAGACAGGGGATTCACCCCTCCACTTT. Amino acids: CASSQTGDSPLHF. Using reference TRBV9 and TRBJ1-6 for the parts outside the CDR3, the full variable domain is DSGVTQTPKHLITATGQRVTLRCSPRSGDLSVYWYQQSLDQGLQFLIQYYNGEERAKGNILERFSAQQFPDLHSELNLSSLELGDSALYFCASSQTGDSPLHFGNGTRLTVT.

V usage is TRBV7-6 and J usage is TRBJ1-1; TRBD1 might be the D (5 bases). Germline CDR1 and CDR2: SGHVS and FNYEAQ. This CDR3 is built from 13 residues. Trimming took off 5 bases at V and 4 bases at J, with 11 bases between the two ends. Written as DNA, the CDR3 is TGTGCCAGCAGCCCGATAGGGGCCACTGAAGCTTTCTTT. Its translation is CASSPIGATEAFF.

The genes are TRBV5-1 and TRBJ2-1, with 13 bases fitting TRBD2. The CDR3 extends over 18 amino acids. V shed 4 bases, J shed 2 bases, and the junction held 9 bases outside the gene matches. Germline loops: CDR1 SGHRS, CDR2 YFSETQ. The CDR3 loop reads CASSNGLAGVPTYNEQFF. CDR3 nucleotides: TGCGCCAGCAGCAACGGACTAGCGGGAGTACCTACCTACAATGAGCAGTTCTTC.